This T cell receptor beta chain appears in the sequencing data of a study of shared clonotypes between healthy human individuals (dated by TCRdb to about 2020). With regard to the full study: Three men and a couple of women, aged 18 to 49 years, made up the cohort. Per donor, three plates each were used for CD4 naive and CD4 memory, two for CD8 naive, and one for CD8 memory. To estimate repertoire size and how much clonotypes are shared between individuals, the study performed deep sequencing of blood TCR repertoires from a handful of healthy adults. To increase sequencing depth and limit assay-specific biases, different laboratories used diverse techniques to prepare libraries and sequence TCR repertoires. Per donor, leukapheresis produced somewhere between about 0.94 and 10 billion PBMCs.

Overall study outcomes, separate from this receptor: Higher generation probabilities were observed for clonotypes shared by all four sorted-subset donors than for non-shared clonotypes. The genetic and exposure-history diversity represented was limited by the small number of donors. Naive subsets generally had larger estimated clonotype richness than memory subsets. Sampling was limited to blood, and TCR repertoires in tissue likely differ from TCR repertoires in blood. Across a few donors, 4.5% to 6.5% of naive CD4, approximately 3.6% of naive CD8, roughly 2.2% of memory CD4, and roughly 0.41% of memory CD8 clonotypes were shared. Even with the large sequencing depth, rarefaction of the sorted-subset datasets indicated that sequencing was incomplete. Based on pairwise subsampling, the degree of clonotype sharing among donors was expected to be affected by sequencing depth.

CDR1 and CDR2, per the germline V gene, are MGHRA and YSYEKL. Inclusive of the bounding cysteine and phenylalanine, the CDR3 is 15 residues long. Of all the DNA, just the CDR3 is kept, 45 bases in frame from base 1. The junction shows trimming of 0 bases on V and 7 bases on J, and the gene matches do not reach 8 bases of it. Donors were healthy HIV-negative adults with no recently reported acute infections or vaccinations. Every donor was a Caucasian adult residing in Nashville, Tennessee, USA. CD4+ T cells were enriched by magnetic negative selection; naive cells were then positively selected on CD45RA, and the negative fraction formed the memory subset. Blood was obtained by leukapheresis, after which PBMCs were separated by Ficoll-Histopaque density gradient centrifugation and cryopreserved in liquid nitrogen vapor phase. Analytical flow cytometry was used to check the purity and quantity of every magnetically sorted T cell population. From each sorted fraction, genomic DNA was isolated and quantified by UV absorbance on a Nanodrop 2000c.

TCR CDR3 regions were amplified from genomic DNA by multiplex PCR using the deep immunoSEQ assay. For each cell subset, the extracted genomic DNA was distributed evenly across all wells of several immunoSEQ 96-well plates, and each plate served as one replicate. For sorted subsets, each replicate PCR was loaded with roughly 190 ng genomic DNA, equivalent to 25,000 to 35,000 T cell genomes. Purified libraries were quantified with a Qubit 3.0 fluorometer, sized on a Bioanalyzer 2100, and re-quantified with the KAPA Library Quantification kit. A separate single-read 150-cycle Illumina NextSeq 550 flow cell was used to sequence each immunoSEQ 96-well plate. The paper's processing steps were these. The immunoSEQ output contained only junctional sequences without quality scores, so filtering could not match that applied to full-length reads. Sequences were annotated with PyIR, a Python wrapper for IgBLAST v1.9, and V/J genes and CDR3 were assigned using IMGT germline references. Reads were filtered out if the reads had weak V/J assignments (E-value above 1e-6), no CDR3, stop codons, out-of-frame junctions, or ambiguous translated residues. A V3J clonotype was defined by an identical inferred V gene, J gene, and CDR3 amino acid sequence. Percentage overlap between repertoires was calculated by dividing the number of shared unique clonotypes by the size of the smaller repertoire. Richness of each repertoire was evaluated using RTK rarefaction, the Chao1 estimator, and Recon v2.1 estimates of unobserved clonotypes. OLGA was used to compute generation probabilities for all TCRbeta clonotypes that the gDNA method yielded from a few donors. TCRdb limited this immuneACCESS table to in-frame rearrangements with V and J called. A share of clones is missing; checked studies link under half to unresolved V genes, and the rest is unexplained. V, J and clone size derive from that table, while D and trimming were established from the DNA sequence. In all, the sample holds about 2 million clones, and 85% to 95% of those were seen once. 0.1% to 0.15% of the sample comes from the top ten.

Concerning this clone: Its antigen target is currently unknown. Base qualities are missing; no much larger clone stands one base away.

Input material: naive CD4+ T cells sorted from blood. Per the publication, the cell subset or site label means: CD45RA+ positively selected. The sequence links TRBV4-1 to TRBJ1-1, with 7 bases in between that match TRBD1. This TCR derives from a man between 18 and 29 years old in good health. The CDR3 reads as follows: CASSQDLNRGVEAFF. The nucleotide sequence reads TGCGCCAGCAGCCAAGATCTCAACAGGGGCGTTGAAGCTTTCTTT.